This T cell receptor (beta chain) derives from a study of shared clonotypes between healthy human individuals. The CDR3 length is 14 residues. Germline lookup yields CDR1 SGDLS and CDR2 YYNGEE. The germline V and J ends were trimmed by 3 bases and 6 bases, with 15 bases remaining between them. Produced via immunoSEQ multiplex PCR; TCRdb's table is partial and in-frame only. The repertoire has about 2.4 million clones, under 95% of them found once; the top ten carry approximately 0.37%. Division of CD4+ cells produced a CD45RA+ naive subset and a CD45RA-negative memory subset. The receptor comes from a man aged 18-30 years in good health. Some clones in this sample may be carry-over from other donors' samples. The specimen was naive CD4+ T cells from PBMCs. Specified subset: CD45RA+ positively selected. This rearrangement joins TRBV9 to TRBJ1-1; a weak D match, TRBD1 (5 bases). The CDR3 DNA follows: TGTGCCAGCAGCGCGGGGCCCGTCGGGGCTGAAGCTTTCTTT. It specifies CASSAGPVGAEAFF. The full variable domain, completed using reference TRBV9 and TRBJ1-1, is DSGVTQTPKHLITATGQRVTLRCSPRSGDLSVYWYQQSLDQGLQFLIQYYNGEERAKGNILERFSAQQFPDLHSELNLSSLELGDSALYFCASSAGPVGAEAFFGQGTRLTVV.